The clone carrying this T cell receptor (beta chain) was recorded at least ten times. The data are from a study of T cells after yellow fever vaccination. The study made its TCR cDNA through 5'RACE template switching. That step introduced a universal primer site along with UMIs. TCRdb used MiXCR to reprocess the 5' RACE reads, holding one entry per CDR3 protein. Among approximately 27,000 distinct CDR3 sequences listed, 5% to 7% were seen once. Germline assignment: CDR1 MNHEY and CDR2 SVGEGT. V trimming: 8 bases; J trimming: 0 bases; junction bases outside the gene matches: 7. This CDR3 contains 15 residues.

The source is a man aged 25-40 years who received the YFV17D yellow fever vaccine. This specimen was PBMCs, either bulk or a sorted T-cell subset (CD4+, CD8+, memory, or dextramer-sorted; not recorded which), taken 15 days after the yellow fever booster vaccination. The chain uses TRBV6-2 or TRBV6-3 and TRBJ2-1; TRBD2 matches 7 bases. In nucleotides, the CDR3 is TGTGCCAGCCGACCGGGCGGGAGCTCCTACAATGAGCAGTTCTTC. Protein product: CASRPGGSSYNEQFF.